These 22 T cell receptor beta chains came from one sample sequenced in a study of blood T cell repertoires in COVID-19. Measured with immunoSEQ multiplex PCR; TCRdb has only the in-frame clones, and not every one. Counted here are 90,000 or so clones, under 90% occurring once; the ten biggest clones make up under 5.5%. Sequenced input: peripheral blood. The receptors were gathered from a man in his sixties with COVID-19, enrolled during active disease.

V usage is TRBV28 and J usage is TRBJ2-3, with D maybe TRBD2 (5 bases). The germline V gene has CDR1 MDHEN and CDR2 SYDVKM. V lost 5 bases and J 5 bases, leaving 8 bases between the germline ends. The CDR3 sequence is 12 residues long. CDR3 coding DNA: TGTGCCAGCAGTGAGGGAGAAGATACGCAGTATTTT. Protein sequence: CASSEGEDTQYF.

This clone appeared a few times. The rearrangement links TRBV25-1 to TRBJ1-1; D is perhaps TRBD1 (5 bases). V was trimmed by 7 bases and J by 4 bases, leaving 13 bases between them. CDR1 and CDR2 (germline): MGHDK, SYGVNS. The CDR3 extends over 13 amino acids. The CDR3 here is CASTKVGGTEAFF. In DNA, the CDR3 is TGTGCCAGCACCAAGGTGGGGGGCACTGAAGCTTTCTTT.

Only a few counts were recorded for this clone. This chain joins TRBV4-1 and TRBJ2-5, with a weak D call TRBD1 (5 bases). V lost 0 bases to trimming and J lost 5 bases, with 13 bases between them. From germline, CDR1 is MGHRA and CDR2 YSYEKL. The CDR3 consists of 15 residues. The CDR3 reads CASSQDVVAGETQYF. The CDR3 DNA sequence: TGCGCCAGCAGCCAAGACGTGGTCGCAGGGGAGACCCAGTACTTC.

Only one count was recorded for this clone. The V call is TRBV18, the J call TRBJ2-2; 12 bases are a match to TRBD2. CDR3 size: 18 residues. The V segment lost 5 bases and the J segment 2 bases; nucleotides outside the gene matches: 9. The germline V gene encodes CDR1 KGHSH and CDR2 LQKENI. The CDR3 region has the DNA TGTGCCAGCTCAGACTACACACTAGCGGGAGGAAACACCGGGGAGCTGTTTTTT. It encodes CASSDYTLAGGNTGELFF. Full variable domain (missing parts from reference TRBV18 and TRBJ2-2): NAGVMQNPRHLVRRRGQEARLRCSPMKGHSHVYWYRQLPEEGLKFMVYLQKENIIDESGMPKERFSAEFPKEGPSILRIQQVVRGDSAAYFCASSDYTLAGGNTGELFFGEGSRLTVL.

Regarding this clone: In the same sample, other DNA sequences code for this CDR3. The V call is TRBV7-9, the J call TRBJ2-3; TRBD2 might be the D (6 bases). This CDR3 comprises 14 residues. CDR1 and CDR2 from the germline V gene are SEHNR and FQNEAQ (reference sequence). Between the trimmed V and J ends, which lost 3 bases and 0 bases, there was a span of 7 bases. The CDR3 sequence: CASSLEGSTDTQYF. The CDR3 DNA is TGTGCCAGCAGCTTGGAGGGAAGCACAGATACGCAGTATTTT.

The V and J genes are TRBV6-1 and TRBJ1-2, with D possibly matching TRBD1 (5 bases). CDR1 and CDR2 (germline): MNHNS, SASEGT. Trimming shortened V by 3 bases and J by 8 bases, and 13 bases separated the two germline ends. This CDR3 region has 13 residues. Here the CDR3 DNA reads TGTGCCAGCAGTGAGTTATTGGGGCAAGGCTACACCTTC. The encoded protein is CASSELLGQGYTF.

The chain is built from TRBV7-9 and TRBJ1-1; 10 bases fit TRBD1. The V and J ends lost 3 bases and 5 bases, in that order; junction bases with no gene match: 3. Germline lookup yields CDR1 SEHNR and CDR2 FQNEAQ (reference sequence). This CDR3 is 14 amino acids long. The CDR3 protein is CASSLGTGATEAFF. The CDR3 DNA reads as TGTGCCAGCAGCTTGGGGACAGGGGCTACTGAAGCTTTCTTT.

This rearrangement joins TRBV5-4 to TRBJ2-3; 9 bases match TRBD2. Germline V CDR1 and CDR2: SGHNT, YYREEE (reference sequence). This CDR3 is built from 18 residues. The junction had 12 bases not matched to a gene; V was cut back by 4 bases and J by 0 bases. Here the CDR3 reads CASSLYRTSVYSTDTQYF. CDR3 DNA: TGTGCCAGCAGCCTTTATCGGACTAGCGTATATAGCACAGATACGCAGTATTTT.

The CDR3 DNA is TGTGCCAGCAGGCTGGGACAGGCGATAAACACTGAAGCTTTCTTT. Protein product: CASRLGQAINTEAFF. This chain connects TRBV2 to TRBJ1-1; 8 nucleotides match TRBD1. The CDR3 covers 15 residues. The J segment lost 2 bases and the V segment lost 6 bases, leaving 8 bases of the junction unmatched. Germline V gene lookup returns CDR1 SNHLY and CDR2 FYNNEI.

V usage is TRBV27 and J usage is TRBJ1-6, with 8 bases aligning to TRBD1. The CDR3 extends over 14 amino acids. The J segment lost 7 bases and the V segment lost 6 bases, leaving 5 bases of the junction unmatched. CDR1 and CDR2 from the germline V gene are MNHEY and SMNVEV (reference sequence). This CDR3 is CASRDRELNSPLHF. CDR3 DNA: TGTGCCAGCAGGGACAGGGAATTAAATTCACCCCTCCACTTT.

The V and J genes are TRBV2 and TRBJ1-5; 7 bases agree with TRBD1. The junction had 9 bases not matched to a gene; V was cut back by 4 bases and J by 6 bases. This CDR3 spans 15 amino acids. The V gene's germline CDR1 is SNHLY and CDR2 FYNNEI. CDR3 amino acids: CASSGDRAASQPQHF. The CDR3 DNA sequence: TGTGCCAGCAGTGGCGACAGGGCCGCTAGTCAGCCCCAGCATTTT. The variable domain in full, with the rest retrieved from reference TRBV2 and TRBJ1-5, is EPEVTQTPSHQVTQMGQEVILRCVPISNHLYFYWYRQILGQKVEFLVSFYNNEISEKSEIFDDQFSVERPDGSNFTLKIRSTKLEDSAMYFCASSGDRAASQPQHFGDGTRLSIL.

J is TRBJ1-2 and V is TRBV24-1; a possible D gene is TRBD1 (6 bases). The CDR3 loop spans 15 amino acids. Trimming cost V 9 bases and J 4 bases, with 20 bases left between them. CDR1 is KGHDR and CDR2 is SFDVKD in the germline V gene. The CDR3 region is CATEGRSGALYGYTF. CDR3 coding DNA: TGTGCCACCGAAGGACGTTCAGGGGCCCTCTATGGCTACACCTTC.

This clone was seen only a few times. The rearrangement uses TRBV2 and TRBJ1-1, with 7 bases identical to TRBD1. V shed 6 bases and J 1 base; nucleotides not matched to a gene: 5. The CDR3 has 14 amino acids. Germline CDR1 is SNHLY and CDR2 is FYNNEI. CDR3 in amino acids: CASRKGQSNTEAFF. The CDR3 DNA reads as TGTGCCAGCAGAAAGGGACAGTCGAACACTGAAGCTTTCTTT. Variable domain in full (rest from reference TRBV2 and TRBJ1-1): EPEVTQTPSHQVTQMGQEVILRCVPISNHLYFYWYRQILGQKVEFLVSFYNNEISEKSEIFDDQFSVERPDGSNFTLKIRSTKLEDSAMYFCASRKGQSNTEAFFGQGTRLTVV.

J is TRBJ1-1 and V is TRBV18, with D unclear. There are 15 residues in the CDR3. The germline CDR1 and CDR2 sequences are KGHSH and LQKENI. V was cut by 0 bases and J by 0 bases, with 8 bases left in between. The CDR3 here is CASSPPAPMNTEAFF. In nucleotides, the CDR3 is TGTGCCAGCTCACCACCAGCTCCCATGAACACTGAAGCTTTCTTT.

The table lists this clone with a few counts. The V call is TRBV2, the J call TRBJ2-1, with a possible D match to TRBD1 (5 bases). The V and J ends lost 1 base and 6 bases respectively, with 7 bases between them. CDR3 size: 13 residues. Germline-derived CDR1 and CDR2 are SNHLY and FYNNEI. The DNA of the CDR3 is TGTGCCAGCAGTGAAGTTCAGGGCAATGAGCAGTTCTTC. Its translation is CASSEVQGNEQFF.

The chain is built from TRBV5-3 and TRBJ1-5, with TRBD1 matching over 8 bases. TRBV5-3 is placed among ORFs of uncertain function. V lost 5 bases and J lost 5; bases outside the gene matches: 3. The CDR3 covers 13 residues. CDR3 in amino acids: CARRSGGDQPQHF. CDR3 DNA: TGTGCCAGAAGGTCAGGGGGCGATCAGCCCCAGCATTTT.

The chain carries TRBV2 and TRBJ2-5; no clear D gene. The germline V gene encodes CDR1 SNHLY and CDR2 FYNNEI. The CDR3 extends over 13 amino acids. The germline V and J ends were trimmed by 3 bases and 1 base, with 6 bases remaining between them. CDR3 nucleotides: TGTGCCAGCAGTGATAATAGCCAAGAGACCCAGTACTTC. Amino acids: CASSDNSQETQYF.

The gene calls are TRBV5-1 and TRBJ1-1; no firm D call. This CDR3 spans 13 amino acids. CDR1 is SGHRS and CDR2 is YFSETQ in the germline V gene. Trimming took off 0 bases at V and 11 bases at J, with 14 bases between the two ends. CDR3 sequence (DNA): TGCGCCAGCAGCTTGGAAGAGGCAACGGGGGCTTTCTTT. Residues: CASSLEEATGAFF. Full variable domain (remainder filled in from reference TRBV5-1 and TRBJ1-1): KAGVTQTPRYLIKTRGQQVTLSCSPISGHRSVSWYQQTPGQGLQFLFEYFSETQRNKGNFPGRFSGRQFSNSRSEMNVSTLELGDSALYLCASSLEEATGAFFGQGTRLTVV.

The rearrangement joins TRBV3-1 (or the pseudogene TRBV3-2) to TRBJ2-1, with D hard to call. V was clipped by 2 bases and J by 9 bases, with 11 bases between them. The CDR3 totals 13 residues. The germline V gene has CDR1 LGHDT and CDR2 YNNKEL (reference sequence). CDR3 in DNA: TGTGCCAGCAGCCAATCGGGTATAGGTGAGCAGTTCTTC. Its protein is CASSQSGIGEQFF.

This rearrangement joins TRBV19 to TRBJ2-1; a weak D match, TRBD2 (8 bases). Trimming stripped 5 bases from V and 8 bases from J, with 22 bases between. The CDR3 is 16 residues long. Germline CDR1 reads LNHDA; CDR2 reads SQIVND (reference sequence). The CDR3 bases are TGTGCCAGTAGTGGACAGGACAGCGGGAGTGTATATGAGCAGTTCTTC. Its protein product is CASSGQDSGSVYEQFF.

The V call is TRBV6-5, the J call TRBJ2-7, with D possibly TRBD2 on 6 matching bases. V dropped 6 bases and J dropped 4 bases, with 16 bases sitting between them. The germline gives CDR1 MNHEY, CDR2 SVGAGI. The CDR3 is 14 residues long. The CDR3 reads CASRGGTFLYEQYF. In DNA, the CDR3 is TGTGCCAGCAGGGGGGGAACGTTCCTGTACGAGCAGTACTTC.

The chain couples TRBV19 to TRBJ1-1; 7 bases map to TRBD1. J was trimmed by 5 bases and V by 6 bases; bases with no gene match: 9. Germline assignment: CDR1 LNHDA and CDR2 SQIVND (reference sequence). This CDR3 region has 14 residues. The CDR3 sequence: CASRPLTGYTEAFF. In nucleotides, the CDR3 is TGTGCCAGTAGGCCACTGACAGGGTATACTGAAGCTTTCTTT.